This T cell receptor (beta chain) comes out of a study of blood T cells in healthy people across ages. Points from the study as a whole: With unsorted PBMCs, a conclusive comparison of naive versus antigen-experienced cells was not possible. TCR beta diversity per million T cells fell roughly linearly with age.

About this clonotype: Its antigen is undetermined.

Alongside a J-beta primer mix, a sample-barcoded 5' primer served in a second PCR lasting about 6 to 11 cycles. Researchers report that a template-switch adaptor with 12 random nucleotides tagged each cDNA molecule. There were at least 3 million CDR3-containing paired-end reads obtained from each sample. TCRdb reprocessed the 5' RACE reads with MiXCR, giving one entry per CDR3 protein. The table shows some 550,000 distinct CDR3 sequences, with around half occurring only once. The V gene's germline CDR1 is WNHNN and CDR2 SYGVQD (reference sequence). The CDR3 contains 14 residues. Between the trimmed V and J ends, which lost 2 bases and 4 bases, there was a span of 10 bases.

V is TRBV10-1 and J is TRBJ2-3; D might be TRBD1 (7 bases). The sequenced sample was blood. The TCR sequence derives from a man older than 75 in good health. The CDR3 spells CASSEQGEADTQYF. The CDR3 bases are TGCGCCAGCAGTGAGCAGGGGGAGGCAGATACGCAGTATTTT.